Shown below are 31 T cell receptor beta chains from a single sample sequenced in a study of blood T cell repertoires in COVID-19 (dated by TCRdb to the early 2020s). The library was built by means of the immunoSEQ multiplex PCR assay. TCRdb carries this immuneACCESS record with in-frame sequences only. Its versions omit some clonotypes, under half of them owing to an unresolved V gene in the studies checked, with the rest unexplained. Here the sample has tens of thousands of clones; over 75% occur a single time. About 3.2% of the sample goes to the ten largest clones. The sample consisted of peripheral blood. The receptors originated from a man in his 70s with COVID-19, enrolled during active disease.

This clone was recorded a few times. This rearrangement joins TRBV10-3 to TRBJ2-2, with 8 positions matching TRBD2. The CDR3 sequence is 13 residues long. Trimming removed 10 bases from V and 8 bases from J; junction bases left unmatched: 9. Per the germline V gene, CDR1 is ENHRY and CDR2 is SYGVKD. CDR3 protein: CATTGGAAGELFF. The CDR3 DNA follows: TGTGCCACCACCGGGGGGGCAGCGGGGGAGCTGTTTTTT.

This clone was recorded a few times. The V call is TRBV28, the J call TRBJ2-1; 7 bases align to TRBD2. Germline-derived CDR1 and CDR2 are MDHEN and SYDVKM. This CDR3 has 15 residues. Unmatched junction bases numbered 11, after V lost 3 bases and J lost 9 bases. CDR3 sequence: CASSFLSGRESEQFF. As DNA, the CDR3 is TGTGCCAGCAGTTTTCTGTCAGGGCGGGAGTCTGAGCAGTTCTTC.

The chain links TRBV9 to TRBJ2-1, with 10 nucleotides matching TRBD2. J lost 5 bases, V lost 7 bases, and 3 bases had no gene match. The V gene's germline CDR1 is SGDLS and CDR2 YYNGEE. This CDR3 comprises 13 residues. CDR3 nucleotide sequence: TGTGCCAGCTCTAGCGGGAGAAACAATGAGCAGTTCTTC. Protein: CASSSGRNNEQFF.

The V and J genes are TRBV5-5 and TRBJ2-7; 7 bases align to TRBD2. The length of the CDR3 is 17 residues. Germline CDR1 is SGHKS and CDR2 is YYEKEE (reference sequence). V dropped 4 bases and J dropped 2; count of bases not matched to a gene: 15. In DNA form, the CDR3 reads TGTGCCAGCAGCGAGACTTTCAGCGGGACGGCAACCTACGAGCAGTACTTC. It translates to CASSETFSGTATYEQYF.

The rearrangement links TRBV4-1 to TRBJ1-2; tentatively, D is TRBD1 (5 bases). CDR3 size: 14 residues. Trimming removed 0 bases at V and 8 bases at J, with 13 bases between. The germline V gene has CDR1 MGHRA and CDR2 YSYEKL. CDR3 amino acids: CASSQDSGVLGYTF. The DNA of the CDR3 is TGCGCCAGCAGCCAAGATTCGGGGGTGCTCGGCTACACCTTC.

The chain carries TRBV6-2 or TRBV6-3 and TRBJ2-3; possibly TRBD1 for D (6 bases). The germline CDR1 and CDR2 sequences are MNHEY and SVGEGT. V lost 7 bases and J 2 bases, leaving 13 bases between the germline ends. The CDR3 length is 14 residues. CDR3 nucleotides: TGTGCCAGCATCCCGGGACACTCCACAGATACGCAGTATTTT. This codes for CASIPGHSTDTQYF.

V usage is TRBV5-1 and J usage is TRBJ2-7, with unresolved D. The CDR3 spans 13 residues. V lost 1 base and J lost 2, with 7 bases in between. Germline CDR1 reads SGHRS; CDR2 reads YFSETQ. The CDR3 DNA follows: TGCGCCAGCAGCTTGATACAGCCCTACGAGCAGTACTTC. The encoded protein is CASSLIQPYEQYF.

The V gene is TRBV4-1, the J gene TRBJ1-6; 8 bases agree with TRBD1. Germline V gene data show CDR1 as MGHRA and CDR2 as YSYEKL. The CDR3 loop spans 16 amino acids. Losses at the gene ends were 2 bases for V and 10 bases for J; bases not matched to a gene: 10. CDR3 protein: CASSQPTTGVGSPLHF. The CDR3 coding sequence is TGCGCCAGCAGCCAACCTACGACAGGGGTGGGCTCACCCCTCCACTTT.

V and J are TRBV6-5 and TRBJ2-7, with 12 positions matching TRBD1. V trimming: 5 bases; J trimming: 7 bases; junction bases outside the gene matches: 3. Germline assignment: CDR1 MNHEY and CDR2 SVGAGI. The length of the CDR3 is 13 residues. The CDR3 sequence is CASSRDRGREQYF. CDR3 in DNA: TGTGCCAGCAGTAGGGACAGGGGGCGGGAGCAGTACTTC.

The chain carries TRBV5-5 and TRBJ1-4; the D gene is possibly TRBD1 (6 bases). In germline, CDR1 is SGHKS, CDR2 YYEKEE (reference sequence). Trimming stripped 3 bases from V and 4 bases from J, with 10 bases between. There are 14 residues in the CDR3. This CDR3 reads CASSSGQINEKLFF. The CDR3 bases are TGTGCCAGCAGCTCGGGACAAATTAATGAAAAACTGTTTTTT.

DNA for the CDR3: TGTGCCAGTGCCGGCGGGATGGAGTACGAGCAGTACTTC. Its translation: CASAGGMEYEQYF. The chain links TRBV6-5 to TRBJ2-7, with D tentatively TRBD2 (6 bases). The CDR3 covers 13 residues. The V gene's germline CDR1 is MNHEY and CDR2 SVGAGI. The ends were cut back, 9 bases at V and 4 bases at J, with 16 bases in the middle.

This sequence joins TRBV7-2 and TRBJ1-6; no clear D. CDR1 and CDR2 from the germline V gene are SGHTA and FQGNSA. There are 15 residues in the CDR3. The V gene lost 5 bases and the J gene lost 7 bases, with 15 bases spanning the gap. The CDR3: CASSPLLSPNSPLHF. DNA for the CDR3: TGTGCCAGCAGCCCCCTGCTTAGCCCAAATTCACCCCTCCACTTT.

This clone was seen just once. The CDR3 sequence is CASSQEGQGSYNSPLHF. The CDR3 DNA is TGTGCCAGCAGCCAAGAAGGACAGGGCTCCTATAATTCACCCCTCCACTTT. The chain has TRBV4-2 and TRBJ1-6; 8 bases fit TRBD1. Germline V gives CDR1 LGHNA, CDR2 YNFKEQ. This CDR3 is 17 amino acids long. V was clipped by 0 bases and J by 0 bases; unmatched bases: 1.

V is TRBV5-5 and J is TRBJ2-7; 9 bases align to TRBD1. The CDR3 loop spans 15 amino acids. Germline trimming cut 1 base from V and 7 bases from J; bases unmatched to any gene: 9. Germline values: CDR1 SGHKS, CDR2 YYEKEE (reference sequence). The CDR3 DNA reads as TGTGCCAGCAGCTTGTTGACAGGGGGTCTGGAGGAGCAGTACTTC. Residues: CASSLLTGGLEEQYF.

The CDR3, as DNA: TGTGCCATCACCGCAGGACTGGGGAATTCACCCCTCCACTTT. It yields the protein CAITAGLGNSPLHF. This chain links TRBV10-3 with TRBJ1-6; no definite D call. The V and J ends lost 7 bases and 7 bases respectively, with 14 bases between them. CDR3 size: 14 residues. From germline, CDR1 is ENHRY and CDR2 SYGVKD.

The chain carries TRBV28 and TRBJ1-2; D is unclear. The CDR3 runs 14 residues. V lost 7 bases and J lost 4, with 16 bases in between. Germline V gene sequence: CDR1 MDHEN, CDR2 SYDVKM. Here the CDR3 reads CASTTSGTLYGYTF. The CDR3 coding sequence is TGTGCCAGCACCACGTCAGGAACCCTCTATGGCTACACCTTC.

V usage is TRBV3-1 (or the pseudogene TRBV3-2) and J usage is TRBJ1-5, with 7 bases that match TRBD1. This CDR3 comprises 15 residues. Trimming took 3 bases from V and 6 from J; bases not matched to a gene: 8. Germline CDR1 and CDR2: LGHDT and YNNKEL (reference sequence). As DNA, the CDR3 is TGTGCCAGCAGCCAGGCCGACAGGGCGGGTCAGCCCCAGCATTTT. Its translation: CASSQADRAGQPQHF.

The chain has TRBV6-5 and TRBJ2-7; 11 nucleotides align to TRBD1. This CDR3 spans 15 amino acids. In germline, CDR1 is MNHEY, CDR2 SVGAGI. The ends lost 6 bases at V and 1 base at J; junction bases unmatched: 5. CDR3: CASRAGQGASYEQYF. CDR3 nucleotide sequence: TGTGCCAGCAGAGCCGGACAGGGGGCATCCTACGAGCAGTACTTC.

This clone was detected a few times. The CDR3 DNA reads TGTGCCAGCAGCCCTCCGGACAGGGGGACTTTCGGGCAGCCCCAGCATTTT. It translates to CASSPPDRGTFGQPQHF. The rearrangement uses TRBV6-2 or TRBV6-3 and TRBJ1-5; 10 bases agree with TRBD1. Losses at the gene ends were 6 bases for V and 7 bases for J; bases not matched to a gene: 15. The CDR3 has 17 amino acids. The germline gives CDR1 MNHEY, CDR2 SVGEGT.

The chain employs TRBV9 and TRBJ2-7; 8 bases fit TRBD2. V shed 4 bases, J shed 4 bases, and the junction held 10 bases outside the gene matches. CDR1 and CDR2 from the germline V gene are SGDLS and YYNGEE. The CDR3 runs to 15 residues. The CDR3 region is CASSPGGENSYEQYF. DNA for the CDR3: TGTGCCAGCAGCCCGGGGGGGGAGAACTCTTACGAGCAGTACTTC.

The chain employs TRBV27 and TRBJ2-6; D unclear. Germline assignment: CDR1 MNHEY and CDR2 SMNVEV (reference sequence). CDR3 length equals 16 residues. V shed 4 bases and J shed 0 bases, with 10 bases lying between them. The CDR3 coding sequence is TGTGCCAGCAGTTACTCTTCACTCTCTGGGGCCAACGTCCTGACTTTC. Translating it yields CASSYSSLSGANVLTF.

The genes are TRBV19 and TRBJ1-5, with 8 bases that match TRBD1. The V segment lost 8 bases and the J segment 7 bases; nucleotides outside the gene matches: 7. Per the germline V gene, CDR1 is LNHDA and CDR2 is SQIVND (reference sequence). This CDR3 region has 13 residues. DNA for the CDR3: TGTGCCAGTTCCCCGGACAGGGTCCAGCCCCAGCATTTT. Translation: CASSPDRVQPQHF.

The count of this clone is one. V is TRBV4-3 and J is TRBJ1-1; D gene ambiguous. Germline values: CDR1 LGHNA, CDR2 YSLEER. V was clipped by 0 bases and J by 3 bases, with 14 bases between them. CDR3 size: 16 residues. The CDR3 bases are TGCGCCAGCAGCCAAGATAGGCGGGCGCCGTACACTGAAGCTTTCTTT. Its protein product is CASSQDRRAPYTEAFF.

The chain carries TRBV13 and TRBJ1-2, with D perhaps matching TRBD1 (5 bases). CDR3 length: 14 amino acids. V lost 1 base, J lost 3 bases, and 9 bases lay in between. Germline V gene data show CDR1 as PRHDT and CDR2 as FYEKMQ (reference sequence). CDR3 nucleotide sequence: TGTGCCAGCAGCTTAGTCCAGGGCGACTATGGCTACACCTTC. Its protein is CASSLVQGDYGYTF.

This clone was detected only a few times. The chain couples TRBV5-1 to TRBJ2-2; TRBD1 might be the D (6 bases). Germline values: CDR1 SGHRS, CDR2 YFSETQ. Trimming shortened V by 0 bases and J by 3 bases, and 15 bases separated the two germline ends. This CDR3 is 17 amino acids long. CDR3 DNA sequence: TGCGCCAGCAGCTTGGCCGTAGGCAGGGGCGACACCGGGGAGCTGTTTTTT. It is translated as CASSLAVGRGDTGELFF.

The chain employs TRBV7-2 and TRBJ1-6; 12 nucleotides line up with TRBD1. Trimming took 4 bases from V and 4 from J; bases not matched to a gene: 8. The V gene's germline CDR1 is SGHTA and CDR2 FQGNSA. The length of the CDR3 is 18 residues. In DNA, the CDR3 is TGTGCCAGCAGCTCCGAACCGGGACAGGGGGCTTATAATTCACCCCTCCACTTT. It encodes CASSSEPGQGAYNSPLHF.

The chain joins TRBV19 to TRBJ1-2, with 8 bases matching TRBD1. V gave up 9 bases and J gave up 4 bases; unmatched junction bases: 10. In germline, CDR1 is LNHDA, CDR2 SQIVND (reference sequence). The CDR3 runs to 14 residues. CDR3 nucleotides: TGTGCCAGCGATACGGGACAGGACCGCTATGGCTACACCTTC. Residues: CASDTGQDRYGYTF.

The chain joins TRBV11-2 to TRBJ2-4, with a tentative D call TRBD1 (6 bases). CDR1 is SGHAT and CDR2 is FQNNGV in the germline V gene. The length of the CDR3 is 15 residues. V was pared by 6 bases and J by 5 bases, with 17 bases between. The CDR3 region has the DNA TGTGCCAGCAGGCACACTTTTAAGGGGGAAAACATTCAGTACTTC. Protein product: CASRHTFKGENIQYF.

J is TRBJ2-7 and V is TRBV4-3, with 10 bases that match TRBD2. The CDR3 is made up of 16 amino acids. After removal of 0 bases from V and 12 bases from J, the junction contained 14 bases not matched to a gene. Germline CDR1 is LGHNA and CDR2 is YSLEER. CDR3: CASSQDGGRLAGARYF. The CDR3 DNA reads TGCGCCAGCAGCCAAGACGGGGGCCGCCTAGCGGGAGCAAGGTACTTC.

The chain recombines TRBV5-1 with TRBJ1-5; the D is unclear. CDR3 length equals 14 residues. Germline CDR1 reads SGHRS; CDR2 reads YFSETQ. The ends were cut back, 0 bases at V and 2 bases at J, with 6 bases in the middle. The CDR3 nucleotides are TGCGCCAGCAGCTTGGTTCCAGGCAATCAGCCCCAGCATTTT. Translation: CASSLVPGNQPQHF.

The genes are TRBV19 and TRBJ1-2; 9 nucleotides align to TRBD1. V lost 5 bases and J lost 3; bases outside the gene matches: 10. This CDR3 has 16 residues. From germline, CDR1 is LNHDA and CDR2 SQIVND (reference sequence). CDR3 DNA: TGTGCCAGTAGTGTGTTCGGGGGACAGGGTGACTATGGCTACACCTTC. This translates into CASSVFGGQGDYGYTF.